The 21 T cell receptor beta chains below all came from one sample that was sequenced in a study of human T cells and chemical hapten exposure. From the RACE reads, TCRdb called clonotypes with MiXCR, one entry per CDR3 protein. The sample carries 80,000 to 95,000 distinct CDR3 sequences, more than 9.5% recorded once. Specified time point: patch test 2, 6 weeks after DPC sensitization. Treatment of the sample: therapeutic diphenylcyclopropenone sensitization with weekly scalp DPC. This specimen consisted of whole blood, obtained in connection with sensitization to the hapten diphenylcyclopropenone (DPC). The receptors shown here come from a man between 35 and 55 years old with alopecia areata. Some clones in this sample may be carry-over from other donors' samples.

This clonotype was picked up a small number of times. The chain carries TRBV6-2 or TRBV6-3 and TRBJ2-3; tentatively, D is TRBD2 (6 bases). Trimming cost V 0 bases and J 4 bases, with 11 bases left between them. The CDR3 sequence is 15 residues long. The germline gives CDR1 MNHEY, CDR2 SVGEGT. The CDR3 is CASSYSGGNADTQYF. The CDR3 DNA reads TGTGCCAGCAGTTACTCAGGCGGGAACGCAGATACGCAGTATTTT.

This clonotype has only a few counts. The chain links TRBV6-5 to TRBJ2-1; 10 nucleotides align to TRBD1. The V segment lost 1 base and the J segment 12 bases; nucleotides outside the gene matches: 6. Germline values: CDR1 MNHEY, CDR2 SVGAGI. The CDR3 length is 14 residues. The CDR3 region has the DNA TGTGCCAGCAGTTACTGGACAGGGGGACAAGGGCAGTTCTTC. Its protein product is CASSYWTGGQGQFF.

The gene calls are TRBV6-6 and TRBJ2-4, with D possibly being TRBD1 or TRBD2 (5 bases each). V lost 6 bases, J lost 7 bases, and 13 bases lay in between. The CDR3 extends over 13 amino acids. CDR1 and CDR2 from the germline V gene are MNHNY and SVGAGI (reference sequence). The CDR3 region is CASRGDVLNIQYF. The CDR3 nucleotides are TGTGCCAGCAGGGGGGACGTGTTGAACATTCAGTACTTC.

This chain uses TRBV5-1 with TRBJ2-1; the D gene is possibly TRBD2 (5 bases). With 4 bases removed from V and 8 bases from J, the gap between germline ends came to 10 bases. This CDR3 comprises 12 residues. Germline CDR1 SGHRS, CDR2 YFSETQ. CDR3 nucleotide sequence: TGCGCCAGCAGCCCTTTTAGCGATGAGCAGTTCTTC. It yields the protein CASSPFSDEQFF.

This chain connects TRBV29-1 to TRBJ2-1; D perhaps matches TRBD2 (6 bases). Per germline, CDR1 SQVTM and CDR2 ANQGSEA. The ends were cut back, 3 bases at V and 9 bases at J, with 18 bases in the middle. The CDR3 totals 14 residues. CDR3 in DNA: TGCAGCGTTGAGCTGGGCAGGGTCGGGGGTGAGCAGTTCTTC. Residues: CSVELGRVGGEQFF.

This clonotype has just a few counts. The chain joins TRBV9 to TRBJ2-3, with D possibly matching TRBD2 (6 bases). The CDR3 is made up of 16 amino acids. The germline V gene encodes CDR1 SGDLS and CDR2 YYNGEE. Trimming stripped 2 bases from V and 0 bases from J, with 13 bases between. CDR3 DNA sequence: TGTGCCAGCAGCGTCTATAGCGGCCATAGCACAGATACGCAGTATTTT. It translates to CASSVYSGHSTDTQYF.

This clonotype was recorded a few times. The chain employs TRBV5-1 and TRBJ1-1, with a weak D call TRBD1 (5 bases). The CDR3 contains 14 residues. The V end lost 7 bases, the J end lost 0 bases, and 13 bases lay between the germline ends. From germline, CDR1 is SGHRS and CDR2 YFSETQ. CDR3 bases: TGCGCCAGCGCGGGGGACGTAATGAACACTGAAGCTTTCTTT. Its protein product is CASAGDVMNTEAFF. Complete variable domain (other parts from reference TRBV5-1 and TRBJ1-1): KAGVTQTPRYLIKTRGQQVTLSCSPISGHRSVSWYQQTPGQGLQFLFEYFSETQRNKGNFPGRFSGRQFSNSRSEMNVSTLELGDSALYLCASAGDVMNTEAFFGQGTRLTVV.

In its sample, this clonotype was seen a few times. The rearrangement uses TRBV5-1 and TRBJ2-3; possibly TRBD2 for D (5 bases). The germline V and J ends were trimmed by 0 bases and 0 bases, with 8 bases remaining between them. CDR3 length equals 15 residues. CDR1 is SGHRS and CDR2 is YFSETQ in the germline V gene. This CDR3 reads CASSLARGSTDTQYF. CDR3 nucleotide sequence: TGCGCCAGCAGCTTGGCGCGAGGGAGCACAGATACGCAGTATTTT. The full variable domain, its missing parts supplied by reference TRBV5-1 and TRBJ2-3, is KAGVTQTPRYLIKTRGQQVTLSCSPISGHRSVSWYQQTPGQGLQFLFEYFSETQRNKGNFPGRFSGRQFSNSRSEMNVSTLELGDSALYLCASSLARGSTDTQYFGPGTRLTVL.

The chain couples TRBV13 to TRBJ2-7; the D call may be TRBD1 or TRBD2 (5 bases each). The germline V and J ends were trimmed by 6 bases and 2 bases, with 23 bases remaining between them. Germline V gives CDR1 PRHDT, CDR2 FYEKMQ (reference sequence). The CDR3 has 17 amino acids. CDR3 in DNA: TGTGCCAGCAGTAGTGCCAGGGACCGTTTAAAGACCTACGAGCAGTACTTC. It specifies CASSSARDRLKTYEQYF.

In its sample, this clonotype was seen a few times. The chain employs TRBV20-1 and TRBJ2-3; D is uncertain. The CDR3 extends over 11 amino acids. Germline V gene lookup returns CDR1 DFQATT and CDR2 SNEGSKA (reference sequence). V lost 1 base and J 6 bases, leaving 5 bases between the germline ends. Here the CDR3 DNA reads TGCAGTGCTAGAGTTGTCGATACGCAGTATTTT. It is translated as CSARVVDTQYF.

Comments on this clonotype: This may be a read error: a much more frequent sequence differs by one nucleotide. The CDR3 ends on some other residue instead of the conserved phenylalanine or tryptophan, so this is likely a read error. This chain's CDR3 is CASSNAGTSFNEQFC. DNA of the CDR3: TGTGCCAGCAGTAATGCCGGGACTAGCTTCAATGAGCAGTTCTGC. The chain joins TRBV6-5 to TRBJ2-1, with TRBD2 matching over 9 bases. The ends lost 5 bases at V and 6 bases at J; junction bases unmatched: 8. The CDR3 contains 15 residues. Germline V gene lookup returns CDR1 MNHEY and CDR2 SVGAGI.

In the case of this clonotype: It may be a read error: a sequence one base away is much more abundant. This rearrangement joins TRBV3-1 to TRBJ1-1; D not certain. The CDR3 is 15 amino acids. Germline V gives CDR1 LGHDT, CDR2 YNNKEL (reference sequence). In DNA, the CDR3 is TGTACCAGCAGCCGCTACCGGGATTCGAACACTGAAGCTTTCTTT. Encoded protein: CTSSRYRDSNTEAFF. The whole variable domain, filled in from reference TRBV3-1 and TRBJ1-1, reads DTAVSQTPKYLVTQMGNDKSIKCEQNLGHDTMYWYKQDSKKFLKIMFSYNNKELIINETVPNRFSPKSPDKAHLNLHINSLELGDSAVYFCTSSRYRDSNTEAFFGQGTRLTVV.

The rearrangement uses TRBV12-3 or TRBV12-4 and TRBJ2-1; perhaps TRBD1 as D (5 bases). The V end lost 2 bases, the J end lost 8 bases, and 10 bases lay between the germline ends. This CDR3 comprises 13 residues. This chain's CDR3 is CASSLPMGHEQFF. CDR3 nucleotide sequence: TGTGCCAGCAGTTTACCCATGGGGCATGAGCAGTTCTTC.

This clonotype was observed many times. This chain uses TRBV4-2 with TRBJ2-3; D may be TRBD1 (6 bases). The CDR3 loop spans 15 amino acids. In germline, CDR1 is LGHNA, CDR2 YNFKEQ. V was shortened by 1 base and J by 2 bases, with 10 bases between the two germline ends. DNA for the CDR3: TGTGCCAGCAGCCAAGCGAACAGGGCCACAGATACGCAGTATTTT. This codes for CASSQANRATDTQYF.

This clonotype was seen ten or more times. V and J are TRBV27 and TRBJ2-7; D unresolved. This CDR3 region has 13 residues. Per germline, CDR1 MNHEY and CDR2 SMNVEV (reference sequence). V was shortened by 8 bases and J by 0 bases, with 11 bases between the two germline ends. The chain's CDR3 is CASRLKNSYEQYF. The CDR3 nucleotides are TGTGCCAGCCGTCTTAAGAACTCCTACGAGCAGTACTTC.

This clonotype was picked up a small number of times. The gene calls are TRBV20-1 and TRBJ1-5; D unclear. In germline, CDR1 is DFQATT, CDR2 SNEGSKA (reference sequence). This CDR3 is built from 12 residues. V dropped 4 bases and J dropped 0 bases, with 4 bases sitting between them. The CDR3 sequence is CSAKRSNQPQHF. CDR3 nucleotides: TGCAGTGCTAAACGTAGCAATCAGCCCCAGCATTTT.

This clonotype was seen only a few times. The J gene is TRBJ2-7, the V gene TRBV21-1; the table calls TRBD1, which could not be checked here. TRBV21-1 is labeled a pseudogene. The CDR3 totals 14 residues. This CDR3 reads CASSETGSEYEQYV. DNA of the CDR3: TGTGCCAGCAGCGAAACAGGGTCTGAATACGAGCAGTACGTC.

The CDR3 spells CASSLANNEQYF. DNA of the CDR3: TGTGCCAGCAGCTTAGCGAACAACGAGCAGTACTTC. The genes are TRBV7-2 and TRBJ2-7; the D is unclear. Germline V gene sequence: CDR1 SGHTA, CDR2 FQGNSA. The CDR3 length is 12 residues. The V gene lost 0 bases and the J gene lost 5 bases, with 5 bases spanning the gap.

On this clonotype: This clone may be a read error of a much larger clone one base away. J is TRBJ2-1 and V is TRBV24-1, with 8 bases lining up with TRBD2. Germline trimming cut 4 bases from V and 1 base from J; bases unmatched to any gene: 8. From germline, CDR1 is KGHDR and CDR2 SFDVKD. The CDR3 totals 17 residues. The CDR3 DNA sequence: TGTGCCACCAGTGACCCATCAGCGGGAGCGTCCTACAATGAGCAGTTCTTC. Translated: CATSDPSAGASYNEQFF.

In this sample, this clonotype turned up a few times. V usage is TRBV6-6 and J usage is TRBJ2-7, with D tentatively TRBD1 or TRBD2 (6 bases each). V was trimmed by 0 bases and J by 6 bases, leaving 18 bases between them. Germline lookup yields CDR1 MNHNY and CDR2 SVGAGI (reference sequence). CDR3 length: 16 residues. The CDR3 bases are TGTGCCAGCAGTTACTCGACGGGGGCATTCGGAGCCGAGCAGTACGTC. Protein: CASSYSTGAFGAEQYV.

This sequence joins TRBV7-2 and TRBJ1-5; D might be TRBD1 (5 bases). This CDR3 has 17 amino acids. V dropped 5 bases and J dropped 0 bases, with 17 bases sitting between them. Looked up from germline, CDR1 is SGHTA and CDR2 is FQGNSA. This CDR3 is CASSPRGMRSSNQPQHF. CDR3 in DNA: TGTGCCAGCAGCCCAAGGGGCATGCGGAGTAGCAATCAGCCCCAGCATTTT. Filled out from reference TRBV7-2 and TRBJ1-5, the complete variable domain reads GAGVSQSPSNKVTEKGKDVELRCDPISGHTALYWYRQSLGQGLEFLIYFQGNSAPDKSGLPSDRFSAERTGGSVSTLTIQRTQQEDSAVYLCASSPRGMRSSNQPQHFGDGTRLSIL.